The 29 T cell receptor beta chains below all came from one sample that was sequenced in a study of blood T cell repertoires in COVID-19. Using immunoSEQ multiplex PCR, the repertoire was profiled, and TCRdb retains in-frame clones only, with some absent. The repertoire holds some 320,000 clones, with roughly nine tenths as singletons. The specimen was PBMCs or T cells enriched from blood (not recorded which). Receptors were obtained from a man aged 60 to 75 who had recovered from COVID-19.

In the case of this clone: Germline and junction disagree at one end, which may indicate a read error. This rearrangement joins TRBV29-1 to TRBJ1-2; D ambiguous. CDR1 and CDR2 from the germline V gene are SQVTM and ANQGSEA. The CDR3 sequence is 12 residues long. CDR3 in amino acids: CSVQTHTGRYPF. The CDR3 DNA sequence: TGCAGCGTTCAAACTCACACGGGTCGGTACCCCTTC.

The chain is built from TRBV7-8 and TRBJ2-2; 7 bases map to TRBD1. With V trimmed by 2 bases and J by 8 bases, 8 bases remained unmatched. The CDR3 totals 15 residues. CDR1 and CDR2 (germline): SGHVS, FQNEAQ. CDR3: CASSLLAGGTGELFF. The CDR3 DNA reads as TGTGCCAGCAGCTTACTTGCAGGGGGTACTGGGGAGCTGTTTTTT. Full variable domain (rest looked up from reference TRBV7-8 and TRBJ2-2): GAGVSQSPRYKVAKRGQDVALRCDPISGHVSLFWYQQALGQGPEFLTYFQNEAQLDKSGLPSDRFFAERPEGSVSTLKIQRTQQEDSAVYLCASSLLAGGTGELFFGEGSRLTVL.

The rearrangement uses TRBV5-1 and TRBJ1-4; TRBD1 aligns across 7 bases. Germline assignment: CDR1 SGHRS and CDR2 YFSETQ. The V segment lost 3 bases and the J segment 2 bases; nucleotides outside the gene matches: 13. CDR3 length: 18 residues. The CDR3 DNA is TGCGCCAGCAGCTCAAGAATTACAGGGGACTCGACTAATGAAAAACTGTTTTTT. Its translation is CASSSRITGDSTNEKLFF.

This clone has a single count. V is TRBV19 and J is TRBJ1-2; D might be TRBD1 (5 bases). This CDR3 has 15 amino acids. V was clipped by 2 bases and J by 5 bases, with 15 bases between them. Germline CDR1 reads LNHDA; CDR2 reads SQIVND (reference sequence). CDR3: CASSILPTGAYGYTF. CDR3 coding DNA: TGTGCCAGTAGTATACTTCCAACAGGAGCATATGGCTACACCTTC. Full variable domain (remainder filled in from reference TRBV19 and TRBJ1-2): DGGITQSPKYLFRKEGQNVTLSCEQNLNHDAMYWYRQDPGQGLRLIYYSQIVNDFQKGDIAEGYSVSREKKESFPLTVTSAQKNPTAFYLCASSILPTGAYGYTFGSGTRLTVV.

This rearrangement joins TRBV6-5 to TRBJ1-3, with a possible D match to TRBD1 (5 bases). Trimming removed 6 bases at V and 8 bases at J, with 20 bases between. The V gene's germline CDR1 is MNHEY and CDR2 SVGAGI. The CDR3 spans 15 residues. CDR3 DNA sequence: TGTGCCAGCAGGACCTGGGAGGGGACGGCCGACACCATATATTTT. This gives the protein CASRTWEGTADTIYF.

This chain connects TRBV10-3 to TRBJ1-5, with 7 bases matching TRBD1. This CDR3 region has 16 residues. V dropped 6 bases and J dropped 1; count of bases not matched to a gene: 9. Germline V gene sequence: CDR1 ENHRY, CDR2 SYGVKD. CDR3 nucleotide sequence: TGTGCCATCAGCCCCACAGGGGTAAGGAGCAATCAGCCCCAGCATTTT. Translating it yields CAISPTGVRSNQPQHF.

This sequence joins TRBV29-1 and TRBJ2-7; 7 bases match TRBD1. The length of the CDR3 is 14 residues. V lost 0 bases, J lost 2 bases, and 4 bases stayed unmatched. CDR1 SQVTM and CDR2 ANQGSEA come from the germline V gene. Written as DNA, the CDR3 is TGCAGCGTTGAAGACGACAGGGCCCCCTACGAGCAGTACTTC. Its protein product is CSVEDDRAPYEQYF.

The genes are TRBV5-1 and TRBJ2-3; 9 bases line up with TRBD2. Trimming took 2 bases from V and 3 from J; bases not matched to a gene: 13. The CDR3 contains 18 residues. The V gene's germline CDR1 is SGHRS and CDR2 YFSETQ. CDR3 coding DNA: TGCGCCAGCAGCTTCGGTCGTGGTAGCGGGAGTGGGACAGATACGCAGTATTTT. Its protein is CASSFGRGSGSGTDTQYF. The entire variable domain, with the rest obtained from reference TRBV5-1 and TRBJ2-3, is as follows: KAGVTQTPRYLIKTRGQQVTLSCSPISGHRSVSWYQQTPGQGLQFLFEYFSETQRNKGNFPGRFSGRQFSNSRSEMNVSTLELGDSALYLCASSFGRGSGSGTDTQYFGPGTRLTVL.

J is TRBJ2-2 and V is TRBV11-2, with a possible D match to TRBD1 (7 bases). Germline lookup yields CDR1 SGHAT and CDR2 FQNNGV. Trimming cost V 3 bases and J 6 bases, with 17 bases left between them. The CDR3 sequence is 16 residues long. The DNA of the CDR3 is TGTGCCAGCAGCTTGCGGGGAACAGGGGAAGCCGGGGAGCTGTTTTTT. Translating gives CASSLRGTGEAGELFF.

In DNA form, the CDR3 reads TGTGCCAGCAGTGAAGAGGACAGCTCCTACGAGCAGTACTTC. Translation: CASSEEDSSYEQYF. This chain uses TRBV6-1 with TRBJ2-7; a possible D gene is TRBD1 (6 bases). Trimming cost V 1 base and J 0 bases, with 7 bases left between them. From germline, CDR1 is MNHNS and CDR2 SASEGT. This CDR3 is built from 14 residues.

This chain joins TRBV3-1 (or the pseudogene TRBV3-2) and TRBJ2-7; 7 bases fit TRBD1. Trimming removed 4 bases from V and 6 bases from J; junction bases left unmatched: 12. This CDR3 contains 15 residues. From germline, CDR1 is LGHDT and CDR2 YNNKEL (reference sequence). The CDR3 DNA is TGTGCCAGCAGCCGACCAGGTCTAGGGGGCGGCGAGCAGTACTTC. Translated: CASSRPGLGGGEQYF.

The CDR3 loop is CASSQYRGNGGVNEQFF. For the CDR3, the DNA is TGTGCCAGCAGCCAATACCGCGGGAACGGCGGCGTGAATGAGCAGTTCTTC. The chain is built from TRBV14 and TRBJ2-1; TRBD2 might be the D (6 bases). The CDR3 is made up of 17 amino acids. Trimming removed 2 bases from V and 7 bases from J, with 21 bases in between. Germline CDR1 reads SGHDN; CDR2 reads FVKESK.

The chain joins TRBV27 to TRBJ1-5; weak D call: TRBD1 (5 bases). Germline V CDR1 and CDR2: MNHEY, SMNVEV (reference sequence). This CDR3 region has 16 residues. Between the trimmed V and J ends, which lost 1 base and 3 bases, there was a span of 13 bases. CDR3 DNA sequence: TGTGCCAGCAGTTTATTGTCGGGACTCAACAATCAGCCCCAGCATTTT. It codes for CASSLLSGLNNQPQHF.

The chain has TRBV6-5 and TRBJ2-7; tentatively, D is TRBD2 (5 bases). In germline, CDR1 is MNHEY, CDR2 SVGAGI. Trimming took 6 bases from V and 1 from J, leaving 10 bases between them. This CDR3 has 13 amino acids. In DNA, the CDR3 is TGTGCCAGCAGCTTCACGGGGTCCTACGAGCAGTACTTC. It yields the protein CASSFTGSYEQYF.

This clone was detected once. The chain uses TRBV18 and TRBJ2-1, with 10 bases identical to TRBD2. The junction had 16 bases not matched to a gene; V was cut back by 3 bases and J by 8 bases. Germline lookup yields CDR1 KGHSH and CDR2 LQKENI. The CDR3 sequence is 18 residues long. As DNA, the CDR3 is TGTGCCAGCTCACCGACTTCTAGCGGGAGAGGCCCCCTACATGAGCAGTTCTTC. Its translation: CASSPTSSGRGPLHEQFF.

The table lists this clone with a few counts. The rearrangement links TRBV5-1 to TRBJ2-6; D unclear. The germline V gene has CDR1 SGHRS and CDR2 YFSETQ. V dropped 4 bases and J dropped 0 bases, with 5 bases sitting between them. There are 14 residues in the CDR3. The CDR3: CASSRVSGANVLTF. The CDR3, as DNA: TGCGCCAGCAGCCGTGTCTCTGGGGCCAACGTCCTGACTTTC.

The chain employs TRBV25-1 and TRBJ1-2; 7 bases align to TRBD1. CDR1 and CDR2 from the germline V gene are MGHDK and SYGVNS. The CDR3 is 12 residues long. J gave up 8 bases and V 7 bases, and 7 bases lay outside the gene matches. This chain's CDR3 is CASNGHRGGYTF. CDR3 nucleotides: TGTGCCAGCAATGGACACAGGGGCGGCTACACCTTC.

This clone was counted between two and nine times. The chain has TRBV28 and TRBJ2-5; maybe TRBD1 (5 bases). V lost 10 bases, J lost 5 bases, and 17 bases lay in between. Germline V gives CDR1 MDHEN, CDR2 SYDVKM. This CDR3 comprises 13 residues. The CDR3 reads CATLNRFGETQYF. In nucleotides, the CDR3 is TGTGCCACTTTGAACAGGTTTGGGGAGACCCAGTACTTC.

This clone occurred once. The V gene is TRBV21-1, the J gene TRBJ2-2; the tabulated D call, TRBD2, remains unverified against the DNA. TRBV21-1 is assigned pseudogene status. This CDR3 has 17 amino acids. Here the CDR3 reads CASSKVSTSGNTGELFF. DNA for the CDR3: TGTGCCAGCAGCAAAGTCAGCACTAGCGGGAACACCGGGGAGCTGTTTTTT.

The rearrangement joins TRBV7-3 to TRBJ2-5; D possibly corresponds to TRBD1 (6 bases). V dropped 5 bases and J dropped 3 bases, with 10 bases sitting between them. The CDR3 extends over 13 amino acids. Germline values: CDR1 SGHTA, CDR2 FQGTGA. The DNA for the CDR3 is TGTGCCAGCAGCCCCGGACAGAAAGAGACCCAGTACTTC. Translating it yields CASSPGQKETQYF.

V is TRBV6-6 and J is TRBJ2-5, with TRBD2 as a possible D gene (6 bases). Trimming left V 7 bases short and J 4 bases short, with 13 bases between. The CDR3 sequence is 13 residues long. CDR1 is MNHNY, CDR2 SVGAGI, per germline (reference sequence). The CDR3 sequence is CASNPAGTETQYF. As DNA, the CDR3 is TGTGCCAGCAACCCAGCGGGTACAGAGACCCAGTACTTC.

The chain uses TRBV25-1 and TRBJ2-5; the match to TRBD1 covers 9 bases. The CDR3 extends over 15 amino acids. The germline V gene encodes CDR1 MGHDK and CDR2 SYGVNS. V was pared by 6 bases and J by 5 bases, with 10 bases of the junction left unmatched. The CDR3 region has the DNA TGTGCCAGCAGGTTTACAGGGGGCGCGGGGGAGACCCAGTACTTC. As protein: CASRFTGGAGETQYF.

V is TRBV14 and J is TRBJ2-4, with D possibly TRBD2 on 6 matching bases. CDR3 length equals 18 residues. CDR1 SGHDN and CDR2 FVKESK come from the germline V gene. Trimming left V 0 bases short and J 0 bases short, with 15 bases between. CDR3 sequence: CASSQDFRRGIAKNIQYF. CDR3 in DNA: TGTGCCAGCAGCCAAGACTTTCGTCGGGGGATAGCCAAAAACATTCAGTACTTC.

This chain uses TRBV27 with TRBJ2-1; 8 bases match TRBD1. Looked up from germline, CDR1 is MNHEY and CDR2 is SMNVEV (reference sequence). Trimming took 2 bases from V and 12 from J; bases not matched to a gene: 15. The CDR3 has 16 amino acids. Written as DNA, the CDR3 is TGTGCCAGCAGTTTAGGTCCAGGGGGCGCGTGGTTAGGGCAGTTCTTC. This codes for CASSLGPGGAWLGQFF.

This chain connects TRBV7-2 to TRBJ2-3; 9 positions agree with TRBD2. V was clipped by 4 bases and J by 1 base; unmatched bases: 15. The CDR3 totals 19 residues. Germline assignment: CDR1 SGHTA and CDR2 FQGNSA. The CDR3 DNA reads TGTGCCAGCAGCTCCCCAGACCGGAGTAGCGGGAGCCGCACAGATACGCAGTATTTT. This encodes CASSSPDRSSGSRTDTQYF. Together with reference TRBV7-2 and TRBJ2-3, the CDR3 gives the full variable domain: GAGVSQSPSNKVTEKGKDVELRCDPISGHTALYWYRQSLGQGLEFLIYFQGNSAPDKSGLPSDRFSAERTGGSVSTLTIQRTQQEDSAVYLCASSSPDRSSGSRTDTQYFGPGTRLTVL.

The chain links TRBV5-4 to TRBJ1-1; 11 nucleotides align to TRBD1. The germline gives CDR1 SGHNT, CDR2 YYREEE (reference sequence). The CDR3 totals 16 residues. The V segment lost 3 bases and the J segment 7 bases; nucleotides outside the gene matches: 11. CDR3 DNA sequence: TGTGCCAGCAGCTCCCTCCGGGACAGGGGGTCGGGTGAAGCTTTCTTT. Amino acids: CASSSLRDRGSGEAFF.

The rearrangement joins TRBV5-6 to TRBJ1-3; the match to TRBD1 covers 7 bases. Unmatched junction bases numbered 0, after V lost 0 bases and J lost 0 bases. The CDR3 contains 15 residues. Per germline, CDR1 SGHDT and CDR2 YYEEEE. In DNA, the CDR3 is TGTGCCAGCAGCTTGGACAGGGGCTCTGGAAACACCATATATTTT. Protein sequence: CASSLDRGSGNTIYF.

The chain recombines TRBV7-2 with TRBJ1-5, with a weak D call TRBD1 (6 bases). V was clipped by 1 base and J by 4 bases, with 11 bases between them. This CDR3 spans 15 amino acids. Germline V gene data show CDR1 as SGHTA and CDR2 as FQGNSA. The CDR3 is CASSLVSQGNQPQHF. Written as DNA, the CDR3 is TGTGCCAGCAGCTTAGTTTCGCAGGGGAATCAGCCCCAGCATTTT. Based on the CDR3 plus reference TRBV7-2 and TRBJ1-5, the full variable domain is GAGVSQSPSNKVTEKGKDVELRCDPISGHTALYWYRQSLGQGLEFLIYFQGNSAPDKSGLPSDRFSAERTGGSVSTLTIQRTQQEDSAVYLCASSLVSQGNQPQHFGDGTRLSIL.

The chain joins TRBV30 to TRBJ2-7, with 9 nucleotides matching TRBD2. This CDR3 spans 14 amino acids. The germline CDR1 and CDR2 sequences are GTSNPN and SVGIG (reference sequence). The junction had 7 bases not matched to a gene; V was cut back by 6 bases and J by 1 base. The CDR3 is CACNQGLASYEQYF. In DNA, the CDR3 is TGTGCCTGTAATCAAGGACTAGCGTCCTACGAGCAGTACTTC.